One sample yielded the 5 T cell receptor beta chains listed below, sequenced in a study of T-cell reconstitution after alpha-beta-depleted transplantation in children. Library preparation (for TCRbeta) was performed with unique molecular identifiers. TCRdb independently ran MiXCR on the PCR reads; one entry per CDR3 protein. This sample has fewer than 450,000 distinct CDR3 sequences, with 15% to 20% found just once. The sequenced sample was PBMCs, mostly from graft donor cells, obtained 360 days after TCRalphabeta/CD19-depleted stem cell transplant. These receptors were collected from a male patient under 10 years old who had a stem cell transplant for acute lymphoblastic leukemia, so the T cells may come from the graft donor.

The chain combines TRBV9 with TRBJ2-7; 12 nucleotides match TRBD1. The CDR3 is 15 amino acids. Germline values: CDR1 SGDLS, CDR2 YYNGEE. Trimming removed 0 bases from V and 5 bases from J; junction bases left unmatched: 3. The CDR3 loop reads CASSVEGQGANEQYF. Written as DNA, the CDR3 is TGTGCCAGCAGCGTAGAGGGACAGGGGGCGAACGAGCAGTACTTC.

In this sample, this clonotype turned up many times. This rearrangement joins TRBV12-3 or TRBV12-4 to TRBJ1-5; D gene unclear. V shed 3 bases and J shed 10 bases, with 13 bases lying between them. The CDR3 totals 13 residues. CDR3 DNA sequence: TGTGCCAGCAGTTTGGCCCCGGGTGAACCCCAGCATTTT. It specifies CASSLAPGEPQHF.

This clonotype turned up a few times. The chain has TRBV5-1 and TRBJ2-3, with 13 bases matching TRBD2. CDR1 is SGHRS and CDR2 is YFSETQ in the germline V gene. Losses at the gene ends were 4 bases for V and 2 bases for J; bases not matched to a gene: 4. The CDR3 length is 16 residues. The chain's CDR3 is CASSPGLAGHTDTQYF. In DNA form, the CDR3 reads TGCGCCAGCAGCCCGGGACTAGCGGGGCACACAGATACGCAGTATTTT.

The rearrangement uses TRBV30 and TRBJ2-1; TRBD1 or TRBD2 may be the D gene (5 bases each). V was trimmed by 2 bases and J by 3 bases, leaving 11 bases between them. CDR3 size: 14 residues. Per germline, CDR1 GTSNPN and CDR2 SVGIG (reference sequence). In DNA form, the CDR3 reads TGTGCCTGGAGTTCAGGGACGAGCTACAATGAGCAGTTCTTC. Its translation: CAWSSGTSYNEQFF.

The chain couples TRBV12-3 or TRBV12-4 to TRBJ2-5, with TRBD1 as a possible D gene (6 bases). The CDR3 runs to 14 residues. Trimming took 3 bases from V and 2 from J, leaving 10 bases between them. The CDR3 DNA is TGTGCCAGCAGTTTCAGGGGACGGCAAGAGACCCAGTACTTC. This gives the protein CASSFRGRQETQYF.